The next 27 T cell receptor beta chains were all read from a single sample in a study of blood T cell repertoires in COVID-19. The table came from immunoSEQ multiplex PCR; TCRdb's copy has only in-frame clones and leaves some out. The table includes hundreds of thousands of clones, approximately 89% detected once. Sequencing was performed on peripheral blood. The receptor set was obtained from a woman aged 50 to 60 with COVID-19, enrolled during active disease.

The rearrangement uses TRBV30 and TRBJ2-2; 12 nucleotides line up with TRBD2. Germline V gives CDR1 GTSNPN, CDR2 SVGIG (reference sequence). With 4 bases clipped from V and 7 bases from J, the junction kept 7 bases outside the gene matches. CDR3 size: 15 residues. CDR3 nucleotide sequence: TGTGCCTGGACCCGACTAGCGGGGGTCGGCGGGGAGCTGTTTTTT. This sequence encodes CAWTRLAGVGGELFF.

The genes are TRBV15 and TRBJ1-1; 7 nucleotides agree with TRBD1. V lost 5 bases to trimming and J lost 8 bases; unmatched junction nucleotides: 8. Per the germline V gene, CDR1 is LNHNV and CDR2 is YYDKDF (reference sequence). There are 13 residues in the CDR3. In DNA, the CDR3 is TGTGCCACCAGCTATACGACAGGGACGGAAGCTTTCTTT. It is translated as CATSYTTGTEAFF.

The rearrangement links TRBV15 to TRBJ1-2; D not resolved. The length of the CDR3 is 12 residues. Germline values: CDR1 LNHNV, CDR2 YYDKDF (reference sequence). The germline V and J ends were trimmed by 3 bases and 3 bases, with 5 bases remaining between them. This chain's CDR3 is CATSRGDYGYTF. The CDR3 nucleotides read TGTGCCACCAGCAGGGGAGACTATGGCTACACCTTC.

This rearrangement joins TRBV9 to TRBJ2-5; 9 nucleotides agree with TRBD2. The CDR3 has 15 residues. Unmatched junction bases numbered 3, after V lost 0 bases and J lost 3 bases. Germline V CDR1 and CDR2: SGDLS, YYNGEE. CDR3 protein: CASSVGGGGEETQYF. The CDR3 region has the DNA TGTGCCAGCAGCGTAGGAGGCGGGGGGGAAGAGACCCAGTACTTC.

The chain joins TRBV15 to TRBJ1-2, with unresolved D. This CDR3 comprises 12 residues. With 4 bases removed from V and 3 bases from J, the gap between germline ends came to 6 bases. Germline-derived CDR1 and CDR2 are LNHNV and YYDKDF (reference sequence). The CDR3 loop reads CATSTRYYGYTF. CDR3 sequence (DNA): TGTGCCACCAGCACCAGATACTATGGCTACACCTTC.

V usage is TRBV5-8 and J usage is TRBJ2-1; D is possibly TRBD2 (6 bases). Germline loops: CDR1 SGHTS, CDR2 YDEGEE. Trimming left V 0 bases short and J 2 bases short, with 18 bases between. This CDR3 contains 18 residues. The CDR3 loop reads CASSLGFLYGGTYNEQFF. The CDR3 region has the DNA TGTGCCAGCAGCTTGGGGTTTCTTTACGGGGGAACCTACAATGAGCAGTTCTTC.

The chain has TRBV3-1 (or the pseudogene TRBV3-2) and TRBJ2-3; the match to TRBD2 covers 11 bases. With 4 bases clipped from V and 2 bases from J, the junction kept 8 bases outside the gene matches. The CDR3 length is 17 residues. CDR1 and CDR2 (germline): LGHDT, YNNKEL (reference sequence). The CDR3 loop reads CASSRRLAGTITDTQYF. In DNA form, the CDR3 reads TGTGCCAGCAGCCGCCGACTAGCGGGAACGATCACAGATACGCAGTATTTT.

This chain links TRBV19 with TRBJ2-2, with TRBD1 identical over 8 bases. Germline V gives CDR1 LNHDA, CDR2 SQIVND (reference sequence). The CDR3 has 17 residues. V was clipped by 4 bases and J by 5 bases; unmatched bases: 12. CDR3 nucleotide sequence: TGTGCCAGTAGTACCAATTATGGACAGGGAGAGACCGGGGAGCTGTTTTTT. Translated: CASSTNYGQGETGELFF.

This rearrangement joins TRBV29-1 to TRBJ1-4, with TRBD1 matching 7 bases. The V gene's germline CDR1 is SQVTM and CDR2 ANQGSEA. V gave up 5 bases and J gave up 5 bases; unmatched junction bases: 5. This CDR3 contains 13 residues. CDR3 sequence: CSVSGQPNEKLFF. CDR3 DNA sequence: TGCAGCGTTTCGGGACAGCCAAATGAAAAACTGTTTTTT.

The chain links TRBV28 to TRBJ1-1, with 10 nucleotides matching TRBD1. The CDR3 is made up of 17 amino acids. The germline gives CDR1 MDHEN, CDR2 SYDVKM. V shed 1 base, J shed 5 bases, and the junction held 10 bases outside the gene matches. The chain's CDR3 is CASSLLTGGGVRTEAFF. DNA of the CDR3: TGTGCCAGCAGTTTATTGACAGGGGGCGGCGTGAGGACTGAAGCTTTCTTT.

This clone was seen once. The V call is TRBV10-3, the J call TRBJ2-2; no firm D call. Trimming removed 4 bases from V and 4 bases from J, with 4 bases in between. This CDR3 is built from 12 residues. Germline values: CDR1 ENHRY, CDR2 SYGVKD. CDR3 sequence: CAISVSTGELFF. CDR3 sequence (DNA): TGTGCCATCAGTGTATCCACCGGGGAGCTGTTTTTT.

V is TRBV19 and J is TRBJ1-5; 8 nucleotides match TRBD1. The length of the CDR3 is 18 residues. The V gene end was trimmed by 0 bases and the J gene end by 6 bases; junction bases not matched to a gene: 13. The germline CDR1 and CDR2 sequences are LNHDA and SQIVND (reference sequence). The CDR3 DNA follows: TGTGCCAGTAGTATAGACCCCTCGACAGGGGTATACAGTCAGCCCCAGCATTTT. It codes for CASSIDPSTGVYSQPQHF. The variable domain in full, completed from reference TRBV19 and TRBJ1-5, reads DGGITQSPKYLFRKEGQNVTLSCEQNLNHDAMYWYRQDPGQGLRLIYYSQIVNDFQKGDIAEGYSVSREKKESFPLTVTSAQKNPTAFYLCASSIDPSTGVYSQPQHFGDGTRLSIL.

The V and J genes are TRBV18 and TRBJ1-5, with D perhaps matching TRBD1 (5 bases). V was pared by 2 bases and J by 4 bases, with 15 bases between. The CDR3 covers 16 residues. CDR1 and CDR2 from the germline V gene are KGHSH and LQKENI. CDR3 coding DNA: TGTGCCAGCTCACCAGTTACAGGTAAACCTAATCAGCCCCAGCATTTT. It codes for CASSPVTGKPNQPQHF.

In this sample, this clone turned up once. This chain connects TRBV20-1 to TRBJ2-5; D not certain. V was clipped by 6 bases and J by 4 bases, with 6 bases between them. This CDR3 region has 10 residues. CDR1 DFQATT and CDR2 SNEGSKA come from the germline V gene (reference sequence). In nucleotides, the CDR3 is TGCAGTGCCCTTCTAGAGACCCAGTACTTC. Its translation: CSALLETQYF.

J is TRBJ1-2 and V is TRBV6-4, with 11 bases lining up with TRBD1. In germline, CDR1 is MRHNA, CDR2 SNTAGT. The CDR3 runs to 14 residues. V dropped 6 bases and J dropped 3; count of bases not matched to a gene: 3. The CDR3 protein is CASRPGQGDYGYTF. In DNA, the CDR3 is TGTGCCAGCAGACCGGGACAGGGGGACTATGGCTACACCTTC.

The gene calls are TRBV15 and TRBJ1-6; D not resolved. Germline V gene sequence: CDR1 LNHNV, CDR2 YYDKDF (reference sequence). The CDR3 contains 13 residues. Trimming removed 0 bases at V and 10 bases at J, with 7 bases between. CDR3 region: CATSRDTTSPLHF. The CDR3 nucleotides read TGTGCCACCAGCAGAGATACTACGTCACCCCTCCACTTT.

The chain couples TRBV29-1 to TRBJ2-7, with 7 bases fitting TRBD1. V lost 4 bases and J lost 7; bases outside the gene matches: 1. The CDR3 length is 10 residues. Per the germline V gene, CDR1 is SQVTM and CDR2 is ANQGSEA. CDR3 in amino acids: CSVVGQEQYF. Written as DNA, the CDR3 is TGCAGCGTTGTGGGACAGGAGCAGTACTTC.

This chain joins TRBV6-5 and TRBJ1-1; D is possibly TRBD1 (6 bases). V lost 0 bases, J lost 10 bases, and 18 bases lay in between. The CDR3 contains 15 residues. Germline V gives CDR1 MNHEY, CDR2 SVGAGI. CDR3 sequence (DNA): TGTGCCAGCAGTTACTCGAGGACAGTCGCCCTAGGAGCTTTCTTT. Its protein product is CASSYSRTVALGAFF.

The chain links TRBV6-5 to TRBJ1-5, with D hard to call. CDR1 and CDR2 (germline): MNHEY, SVGAGI. Trimming took off 6 bases at V and 1 base at J, with 10 bases between the two ends. CDR3 length equals 14 residues. The CDR3 region is CASSQRLSNQPQHF. CDR3 in DNA: TGTGCCAGCAGCCAAAGACTGAGCAATCAGCCCCAGCATTTT.

This chain uses TRBV6-2 or TRBV6-3 with TRBJ2-5; TRBD2 aligns across 10 bases. Trimming at V came to 5 bases and at J to 0 bases, leaving 9 bases not matched to a gene. Germline values: CDR1 MNHEY, CDR2 SVGEGT. The length of the CDR3 is 17 residues. CDR3 sequence: CASSNHPGTSDQETQYF. The CDR3 DNA is TGTGCCAGCAGTAACCATCCCGGGACTAGCGACCAAGAGACCCAGTACTTC.

V gene TRBV7-8 combines with J gene TRBJ1-2, with D tentatively TRBD1 (6 bases). The V and J ends lost 3 bases and 8 bases respectively, with 13 bases between them. The CDR3 contains 13 residues. The germline V gene has CDR1 SGHVS and CDR2 FQNEAQ. The CDR3 protein is CASSFNPGAGYTF. CDR3 sequence (DNA): TGTGCCAGCAGCTTTAATCCAGGGGCCGGCTACACCTTC. The whole variable domain, remainder taken from reference TRBV7-8 and TRBJ1-2, is GAGVSQSPRYKVAKRGQDVALRCDPISGHVSLFWYQQALGQGPEFLTYFQNEAQLDKSGLPSDRFFAERPEGSVSTLKIQRTQQEDSAVYLCASSFNPGAGYTFGSGTRLTVV.

The rearrangement joins TRBV13 to TRBJ2-5; 10 nucleotides line up with TRBD2. This CDR3 spans 15 amino acids. The V and J ends lost 5 bases and 4 bases, in that order; junction bases with no gene match: 7. Germline values: CDR1 PRHDT, CDR2 FYEKMQ (reference sequence). In DNA, the CDR3 is TGTGCCAGCAGCCACAGCGGGGGGGCCGTAGAGACCCAGTACTTC. It codes for CASSHSGGAVETQYF. Full variable domain (missing parts from reference TRBV13 and TRBJ2-5): AAGVIQSPRHLIKEKRETATLKCYPIPRHDTVYWYQQGPGQDPQFLISFYEKMQSDKGSIPDRFSAQQFSDYHSELNMSSLELGDSALYFCASSHSGGAVETQYFGPGTRLLVL.

This chain's CDR3 is CASSWGESRGGYTF. CDR3 DNA sequence: TGCGCCAGCAGCTGGGGGGAGAGTCGGGGCGGCTACACCTTC. The V gene is TRBV5-1, the J gene TRBJ1-2; D might be TRBD1 (5 bases). Germline V gene sequence: CDR1 SGHRS, CDR2 YFSETQ. The CDR3 runs 14 residues. Trimming shortened V by 3 bases and J by 8 bases, and 17 bases separated the two germline ends. The whole variable domain, remainder taken from reference TRBV5-1 and TRBJ1-2, is KAGVTQTPRYLIKTRGQQVTLSCSPISGHRSVSWYQQTPGQGLQFLFEYFSETQRNKGNFPGRFSGRQFSNSRSEMNVSTLELGDSALYLCASSWGESRGGYTFGSGTRLTVV.

This clone turned up a few times. The chain has TRBV6-5 and TRBJ1-3; D perhaps matches TRBD1 (5 bases). Germline CDR1 and CDR2: MNHEY and SVGAGI. V was clipped by 2 bases and J by 4 bases, with 12 bases between them. The CDR3 length is 15 residues. In nucleotides, the CDR3 is TGTGCCAGCAGTTACACTGGGGGGTACGGAAACACCATATATTTT. Protein: CASSYTGGYGNTIYF.

The rearrangement links TRBV5-1 to TRBJ1-4, with 8 positions matching TRBD1. Germline V lookup: CDR1 SGHRS, CDR2 YFSETQ. V was clipped by 4 bases and J by 7 bases; unmatched bases: 6. The CDR3 runs to 14 residues. CDR3 protein: CASSPQGGGEKLFF. CDR3 DNA: TGCGCCAGCAGCCCACAGGGGGGAGGTGAAAAACTGTTTTTT.

The chain links TRBV10-3 to TRBJ1-1; D not certain. Trimming stripped 10 bases from V and 0 bases from J, with 21 bases between. CDR3 length: 16 amino acids. Germline lookup yields CDR1 ENHRY and CDR2 SYGVKD. This CDR3 is CASGAELDYMNTEAFF. The CDR3 bases are TGTGCCAGCGGTGCGGAACTGGACTACATGAACACTGAAGCTTTCTTT.

The chain is built from TRBV23-1 and TRBJ1-4, with D unclear. TRBV23-1 is classed as an ORF, of uncertain function. Trimming shortened V by 7 bases and J by 7 bases, and 19 bases separated the two germline ends. The CDR3 is 15 amino acids. CDR3 coding DNA: TGCGCCAGCACCCCGGCCCAGAAGTCGGGTGAAAAACTGTTTTTT. Protein: CASTPAQKSGEKLFF.